This passage covers 27 T cell receptor beta chains from one sample sequenced in a study of CD8+ T cells in alopecia areata. RNA was isolated and reverse transcribed to cDNA, the sequencing template. Sequencing used immunoSEQ multiplex PCR; TCRdb keeps in-frame clones, though not all of them. The sample consists of about 120,000 clones, around two fifths of them appearing once. Sequencing was done on a sample of CD4+ T cells sorted from blood. These receptor sequences come from a human donor with alopecia areata.

The J gene is TRBJ2-5, the V gene TRBV5-1; TRBD1 aligns across 9 bases. Germline CDR1 and CDR2: SGHRS and YFSETQ. The CDR3 loop spans 13 amino acids. V trimming: 5 bases; J trimming: 4 bases; junction bases outside the gene matches: 3. The CDR3 DNA is TGCGCCAGCAGTTCGGGACAGGGAGAGACCCAGTACTTC. Protein: CASSSGQGETQYF.

There are a few counts of this clone. V is TRBV28 and J is TRBJ2-1, with 8 nucleotides matching TRBD1. The V and J ends lost 8 bases and 6 bases, in that order; junction bases with no gene match: 12. Per the germline V gene, CDR1 is MDHEN and CDR2 is SYDVKM. The CDR3 spans 15 residues. The DNA of the CDR3 is TGTGCCAGCGGTGACAGGGGTGGGTTGTTCAATGAGCAGTTCTTC. Its protein is CASGDRGGLFNEQFF. Drawing the rest from reference TRBV28 and TRBJ2-1, the complete variable domain is DVKVTQSSRYLVKRTGEKVFLECVQDMDHENMFWYRQDPGLGLRLIYFSYDVKMKEKGDIPEGYSVSREKKERFSLILESASTNQTSMYLCASGDRGGLFNEQFFGPGTRLTVL.

This clone turned up a few times. J is TRBJ2-7 and V is TRBV30, with D maybe TRBD1 (5 bases). The CDR3 is made up of 15 amino acids. Germline CDR1 is GTSNPN and CDR2 is SVGIG (reference sequence). The V gene lost 0 bases and the J gene lost 4 bases, with 16 bases spanning the gap. CDR3 protein: CAWSVRSGLGYEQYF. The CDR3 DNA follows: TGTGCCTGGAGTGTACGTTCAGGGTTGGGGTACGAGCAGTACTTC.

This clone was seen more than once but under ten times. This chain links TRBV15 with TRBJ2-3; D is perhaps TRBD1 (6 bases). Germline-derived CDR1 and CDR2 are LNHNV and YYDKDF (reference sequence). The CDR3 length is 14 residues. V was cut by 0 bases and J by 6 bases, with 10 bases left in between. This CDR3 reads CATSRDRGMDTQYF. Here the CDR3 DNA reads TGTGCCACCAGCAGAGATAGGGGGATGGATACGCAGTATTTT. Full variable domain (rest looked up from reference TRBV15 and TRBJ2-3): DAMVIQNPRYQVTQFGKPVTLSCSQTLNHNVMYWYQQKSSQAPKLLFHYYDKDFNNEADTPDNFQSRRPNTSFCFLDIRSPGLGDTAMYLCATSRDRGMDTQYFGPGTRLTVL.

This clone was seen more than once but under ten times. The chain is built from TRBV30 and TRBJ2-2, with TRBD2 matching over 10 bases. V was pared by 1 base and J by 2 bases, with 1 base of the junction left unmatched. The CDR3 extends over 15 amino acids. CDR1 and CDR2 from the germline V gene are GTSNPN and SVGIG (reference sequence). The CDR3 sequence is CAWSGTSGNTGELFF. The CDR3 DNA is TGTGCCTGGAGTGGGACTAGCGGAAACACCGGGGAGCTGTTTTTT. The full variable domain, its missing parts supplied by reference TRBV30 and TRBJ2-2, is SQTIHQWPATLVQPVGSPLSLECTVEGTSNPNLYWYRQAAGRGLQLLFYSVGIGQISSEVPQNLSASRPQDRQFILSSKKLLLSDSGFYLCAWSGTSGNTGELFFGEGSRLTVL.

This clone has just a few counts. This chain joins TRBV27 and TRBJ2-5, with 7 bases matching TRBD2. After removal of 3 bases from V and 6 bases from J, the junction contained 7 bases not matched to a gene. The CDR3 is 14 amino acids. The germline V gene encodes CDR1 MNHEY and CDR2 SMNVEV (reference sequence). The CDR3 region is CASSLGGQIKTQYF. In nucleotides, the CDR3 is TGTGCCAGCAGTTTGGGAGGGCAGATAAAGACCCAGTACTTC.

In DNA, the CDR3 is TGTGCCAGCAGACAGTACCCCGGGACTAGCGGGAAATACGAGCAGTACTTC. Its translation is CASRQYPGTSGKYEQYF. The chain joins TRBV2 to TRBJ2-7; 13 bases agree with TRBD2. Germline V gene sequence: CDR1 SNHLY, CDR2 FYNNEI. The V gene end was trimmed by 6 bases and the J gene end by 4 bases; junction bases not matched to a gene: 12. The CDR3 contains 17 residues.

This clone turned up a few times. The V and J genes are TRBV29-1 and TRBJ1-5; the D is unclear. In germline, CDR1 is SQVTM, CDR2 ANQGSEA. The CDR3 covers 13 residues. V gave up 3 bases and J gave up 3 bases, with 9 bases separating them. In nucleotides, the CDR3 is TGCAGCGTTGACTTAGGCAACAATCAGCCCCAGCATTTT. Amino acids: CSVDLGNNQPQHF.

V gene TRBV4-1 combines with J gene TRBJ1-1; D not resolved. Trimming shortened V by 1 base and J by 1 base, and 7 bases separated the two germline ends. There are 14 residues in the CDR3. CDR1 is MGHRA, CDR2 YSYEKL, per germline. The CDR3 region is CASSQAGRNTEAFF. CDR3 bases: TGCGCCAGCAGCCAAGCCGGCCGGAACACTGAAGCTTTCTTT.

A few counts support this clone. The chain uses TRBV6-4 and TRBJ2-1, with TRBD2 matching over 8 bases. The CDR3 extends over 15 amino acids. Germline assignment: CDR1 MRHNA and CDR2 SNTAGT. V shed 8 bases, J shed 6 bases, and the junction held 12 bases outside the gene matches. The CDR3 is CASREGAGAFNEQFF. The CDR3 nucleotides are TGTGCCAGCCGGGAGGGAGCGGGAGCTTTCAATGAGCAGTTCTTC.

The chain combines TRBV6-5 with TRBJ2-1, with 8 bases fitting TRBD1. Germline lookup yields CDR1 MNHEY and CDR2 SVGAGI. The CDR3 contains 15 residues. J was trimmed by 6 bases and V by 7 bases; bases with no gene match: 11. The CDR3 region is CASTRGQETVNEQFF. The CDR3 region has the DNA TGTGCCAGCACTCGGGGACAGGAGACCGTCAATGAGCAGTTCTTC.

The V and J genes are TRBV6-5 and TRBJ2-7; possibly TRBD2 for D (6 bases). The V end lost 6 bases, the J end lost 2 bases, and 14 bases lay between the germline ends. Germline values: CDR1 MNHEY, CDR2 SVGAGI. CDR3 length: 14 amino acids. CDR3 in amino acids: CASRTGDWPYEQYF. CDR3 DNA: TGTGCCAGCAGAACGGGGGACTGGCCCTACGAGCAGTACTTC.

The chain joins TRBV28 to TRBJ2-7; TRBD2 might be the D (5 bases). V dropped 5 bases and J dropped 0 bases, with 8 bases sitting between them. The CDR3 is 13 amino acids. Per the germline V gene, CDR1 is MDHEN and CDR2 is SYDVKM. The DNA for the CDR3 is TGTGCCAGCAGTCTGGGGAGCTCCTACGAGCAGTACTTC. It is translated as CASSLGSSYEQYF.

The genes are TRBV6-5 and TRBJ2-4, with 7 nucleotides matching TRBD2. The germline V gene encodes CDR1 MNHEY and CDR2 SVGAGI. J was trimmed by 6 bases and V by 2 bases; bases with no gene match: 7. The CDR3 runs to 15 residues. The DNA for the CDR3 is TGTGCCAGCAGTTACCGCGGGGGACGGGGAAACATTCAGTACTTC. This sequence encodes CASSYRGGRGNIQYF.

This chain uses TRBV29-1 with TRBJ2-4; 7 bases map to TRBD1. Germline CDR1 is SQVTM and CDR2 is ANQGSEA. V lost 1 base and J lost 3; bases outside the gene matches: 3. This CDR3 contains 14 residues. Here the CDR3 reads CSVEGRQGKNIQYF. The CDR3 nucleotides read TGCAGCGTTGAAGGTAGACAGGGCAAAAACATTCAGTACTTC.

This clone came up a few times. The chain joins TRBV7-9 to TRBJ2-7, with 8 bases matching TRBD1. The CDR3 length is 16 residues. Trimming at V came to 0 bases and at J to 2 bases, leaving 6 bases not matched to a gene. The germline CDR1 and CDR2 sequences are SEHNR and FQNEAQ (reference sequence). The CDR3 DNA follows: TGTGCCAGCAGCTTAGCCTGGACAGGGATAGCCTACGAGCAGTACTTC. Its protein is CASSLAWTGIAYEQYF.

This clone occurred a few times. This CDR3 is CASSQDRTSGTDTQYF. CDR3 DNA sequence: TGCGCCAGCAGCCAAGATCGGACTAGCGGCACAGATACGCAGTATTTT. V and J are TRBV4-1 and TRBJ2-3; 9 bases line up with TRBD2. The CDR3 has 16 amino acids. J was trimmed by 1 base and V by 0 bases; bases with no gene match: 2. The germline V gene has CDR1 MGHRA and CDR2 YSYEKL.

The chain joins TRBV2 to TRBJ2-3; 7 positions agree with TRBD2. Trimming at V came to 4 bases and at J to 2 bases, leaving 6 bases not matched to a gene. From germline, CDR1 is SNHLY and CDR2 FYNNEI. The CDR3 covers 15 residues. The CDR3 is CASSVGRDYTDTQYF. DNA for the CDR3: TGTGCCAGCAGTGTAGGCAGGGACTACACAGATACGCAGTATTTT.

This chain connects TRBV30 to TRBJ2-7, with a tentative D call TRBD1 (5 bases). Trimming took 0 bases from V and 4 from J, leaving 13 bases between them. The CDR3 is 14 residues long. Germline V gene sequence: CDR1 GTSNPN, CDR2 SVGIG (reference sequence). The CDR3 is CAWSVDSRDYEQYF. CDR3 nucleotides: TGTGCCTGGAGTGTAGATAGCAGGGATTACGAGCAGTACTTC.

This clone turned up a few times. The gene calls are TRBV28 and TRBJ2-3; no reliable D call. V was trimmed by 6 bases and J by 4 bases, leaving 8 bases between them. The CDR3 consists of 12 residues. CDR1 and CDR2 from the germline V gene are MDHEN and SYDVKM. The CDR3 coding sequence is TGTGCCAGCAGGATCAGTGCAGATACGCAGTATTTT. It translates to CASRISADTQYF.

This chain links TRBV28 with TRBJ2-7, with 7 bases that match TRBD1. Germline V gives CDR1 MDHEN, CDR2 SYDVKM. The trim removed 6 bases at V and 6 bases at J, leaving 11 bases unmatched. The CDR3 extends over 14 amino acids. CDR3 coding DNA: TGTGCCAGCAGCCAAGGACAGGCGATCGCCGAGCAGTACTTC. It is translated as CASSQGQAIAEQYF.

This chain links TRBV5-1 with TRBJ2-3, with D perhaps matching TRBD1 (6 bases). V lost 5 bases, J lost 0 bases, and 16 bases lay in between. Germline loops: CDR1 SGHRS, CDR2 YFSETQ. The CDR3 loop spans 16 amino acids. The CDR3 bases are TGCGCCAGCAGACCCGGACAGCCGGACAGCACAGATACGCAGTATTTT. Encoded protein: CASRPGQPDSTDTQYF.

The count of this clone is one. V and J are TRBV4-3 and TRBJ1-6; D possibly corresponds to TRBD1 (5 bases). V lost 4 bases, J lost 7 bases, and 11 bases lay in between. The CDR3 runs 14 residues. The V gene's germline CDR1 is LGHNA and CDR2 YSLEER. The CDR3 region is CASSRGTSNSPLHF. CDR3 coding DNA: TGCGCCAGCAGCCGCGGGACTTCCAATTCACCCCTCCACTTT.

The chain recombines TRBV2 with TRBJ2-1; 8 nucleotides line up with TRBD1. The CDR3 is 11 residues long. Unmatched junction bases numbered 6, after V lost 6 bases and J lost 14 bases. The germline V gene has CDR1 SNHLY and CDR2 FYNNEI. CDR3 sequence reads: CASSLTQGEFF. The CDR3 DNA follows: TGTGCCAGCAGCTTAACACAGGGGGAGTTCTTC.

The V gene is TRBV28, the J gene TRBJ2-6; the match to TRBD1 covers 11 bases. V gave up 5 bases and J gave up 0 bases; unmatched junction bases: 3. Germline assignment: CDR1 MDHEN and CDR2 SYDVKM. The CDR3 is 17 residues long. In DNA, the CDR3 is TGTGCCAGCAGTGTGGACAGGGGGCTCTCTGGGGCCAACGTCCTGACTTTC. Its protein is CASSVDRGLSGANVLTF. The full variable domain, its missing parts supplied by reference TRBV28 and TRBJ2-6, is DVKVTQSSRYLVKRTGEKVFLECVQDMDHENMFWYRQDPGLGLRLIYFSYDVKMKEKGDIPEGYSVSREKKERFSLILESASTNQTSMYLCASSVDRGLSGANVLTFGAGSRLTVL.

The chain couples TRBV30 to TRBJ2-2; 9 nucleotides agree with TRBD1. The junction had 14 bases not matched to a gene; V was cut back by 4 bases and J by 5 bases. The CDR3 contains 17 residues. Looked up from germline, CDR1 is GTSNPN and CDR2 is SVGIG (reference sequence). The CDR3 spells CAWNSGWYRGRTGELFF. CDR3 DNA sequence: TGTGCCTGGAATAGCGGTTGGTACAGGGGGCGTACCGGGGAGCTGTTTTTT.

The V gene is TRBV30, the J gene TRBJ1-3; D is possibly TRBD1 (5 bases). In germline, CDR1 is GTSNPN, CDR2 SVGIG (reference sequence). V lost 2 bases and J 0 bases, leaving 11 bases between the germline ends. CDR3 size: 15 residues. CDR3 in amino acids: CAWSPGRSSGNTIYF. In DNA form, the CDR3 reads TGTGCCTGGAGTCCGGGACGGTCCTCTGGAAACACCATATATTTT.